The entry below gives a single T cell receptor (beta chain) sequence along with its context. The antigen is not known. Germline V gene data show CDR1 as LGHNA and CDR2 as YNFKEQ. V was pared by 0 bases and J by 6 bases, with 14 bases of the junction left unmatched. This CDR3 region has 18 residues. Individual cDNA molecules (in the library) carried attached unique molecular identifiers. TCRdb reprocessed the RACE reads with MiXCR, giving one entry per CDR3 protein. The repertoire holds approximately 90,000 distinct CDR3 sequences, 6.5% to 10% seen once, with approximately 2.4% in the top ten. The entry originates in a study of human T cells and chemical hapten exposure. Time point given: pre-sensitization, week 0. Specified treatment: therapeutic diphenylcyclopropenone sensitization with weekly scalp DPC. Study-wide results and limits: The donor cohort had alopecia, so its immune response may not match that of healthy people. While controls formed fewer of them, expanded TCRs formed significantly more large CDR3 similarity clusters.

The sequencing used whole blood, collected in connection with sensitization to the hapten diphenylcyclopropenone (DPC). The clonotype originates from a man in his forties with alopecia areata. Some clones in this sample may be carry-over from other donors' samples. V gene TRBV4-2 combines with J gene TRBJ2-1; 7 bases line up with TRBD2. The CDR3: CASSQDLRSRDYPNEQFF. The DNA for the CDR3 is TGTGCCAGCAGCCAAGATCTGAGGTCCCGGGACTACCCCAATGAGCAGTTCTTC.